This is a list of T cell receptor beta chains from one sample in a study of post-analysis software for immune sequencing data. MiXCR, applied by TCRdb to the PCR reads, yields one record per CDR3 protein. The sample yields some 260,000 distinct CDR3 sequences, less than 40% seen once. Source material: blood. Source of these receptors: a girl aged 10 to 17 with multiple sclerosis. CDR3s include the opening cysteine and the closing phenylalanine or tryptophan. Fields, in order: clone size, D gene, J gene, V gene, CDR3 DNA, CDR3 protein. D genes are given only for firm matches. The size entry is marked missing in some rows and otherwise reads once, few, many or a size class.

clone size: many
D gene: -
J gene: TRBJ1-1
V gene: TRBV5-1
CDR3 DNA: TGCGCCAGCAGCTTGATAAGGCAGGGTTCTTCGGCTTTCTTT
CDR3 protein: CASSLIRQGSSAFF

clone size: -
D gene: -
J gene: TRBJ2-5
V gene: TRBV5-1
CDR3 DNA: TGCGCCAGCAGCTTGGATGGAAGGGACAAGACCCAGTACTTC
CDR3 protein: CASSLDGRDKTQYF

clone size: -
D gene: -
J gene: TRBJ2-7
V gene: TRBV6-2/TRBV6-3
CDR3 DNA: TGTGCCAGCAGTCACCCTTGGGGACTCGACTCCTACGAGCAGTACTTC
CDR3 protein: CASSHPWGLDSYEQYF

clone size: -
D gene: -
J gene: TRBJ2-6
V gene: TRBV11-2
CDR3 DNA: TGTGCCAGCAGCCCGTATTGGGACTCTGGGGCCAACGTCCGGACTTTC
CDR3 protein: CASSPYWDSGANVRTF

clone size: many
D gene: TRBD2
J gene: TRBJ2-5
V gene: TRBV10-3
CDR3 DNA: TGTGCCACCGGACTAGCGGGAGATCGGGAGACCCAGTACTTC
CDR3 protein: CATGLAGDRETQYF

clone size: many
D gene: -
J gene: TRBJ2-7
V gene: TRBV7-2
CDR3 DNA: TGTGCCAGCAGCTCCCGCCCGGGGGACGAGCAGTACTTC
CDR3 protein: CASSSRPGDEQYF

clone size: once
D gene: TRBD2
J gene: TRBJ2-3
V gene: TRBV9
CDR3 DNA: TGTGCCAGCAGCGTCCCAAGTAGCCAGGGAGGGGCAGATACGCAGTATTTT
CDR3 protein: CASSVPSSQGGADTQYF

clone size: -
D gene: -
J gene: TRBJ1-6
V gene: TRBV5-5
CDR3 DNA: TGTGCCAGCAGCTTGCGGGACGGGGGGTTCTCACCCCGCCACTTT
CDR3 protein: CASSLRDGGFSPRHF

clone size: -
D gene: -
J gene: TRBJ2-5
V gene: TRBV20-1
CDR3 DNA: TGCAGTGCTAGAGCTCAAGAGACCCAGTACTTC
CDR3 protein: CSARAQETQYF

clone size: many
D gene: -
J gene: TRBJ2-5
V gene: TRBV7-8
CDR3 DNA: TGTGCCAGCAGCTTAGAGTCGTCAGGGAAGGGAGAGACCCAGTACTTC
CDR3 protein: CASSLESSGKGETQYF

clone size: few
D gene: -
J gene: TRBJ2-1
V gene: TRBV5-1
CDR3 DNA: TGCGCCAGCAGCTCTCGGACAGAGTCTAATGAGCAGTTCTTC
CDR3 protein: CASSSRTESNEQFF

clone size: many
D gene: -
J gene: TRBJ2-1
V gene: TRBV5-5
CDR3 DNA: TGTGCCAGCAGCATACAGGGCCATGAGCAGTTCTTC
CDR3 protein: CASSIQGHEQFF

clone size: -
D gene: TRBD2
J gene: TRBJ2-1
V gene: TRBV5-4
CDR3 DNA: TGTGCCAGCAGTTGGGCGGGGGGCTACAATGAGCAGTTCTTC
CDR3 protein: CASSWAGGYNEQFF

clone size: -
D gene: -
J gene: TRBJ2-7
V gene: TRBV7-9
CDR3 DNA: TGTGCCAGCACTTCCGGAAGGGGGATGCGCTACGAGCAGTACTTC
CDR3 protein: CASTSGRGMRYEQYF

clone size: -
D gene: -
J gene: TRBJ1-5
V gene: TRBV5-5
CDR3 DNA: TGTGCCAGCAGCGGACGGGGTAGCAATCAGCCCCAGCATTTT
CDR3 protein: CASSGRGSNQPQHF

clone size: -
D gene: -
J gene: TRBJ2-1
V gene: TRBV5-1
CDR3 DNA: TGCGCCAGCAGCTTGGGGCAGGGTGATGAGCAGTTCTTC
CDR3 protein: CASSLGQGDEQFF

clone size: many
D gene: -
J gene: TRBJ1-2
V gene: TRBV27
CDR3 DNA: TGTGCCAGCAGTTTATCGAGCGGGGGGTCCTATGGCTACACCTTC
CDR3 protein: CASSLSSGGSYGYTF

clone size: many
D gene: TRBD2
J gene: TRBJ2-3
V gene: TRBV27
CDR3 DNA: TGTGCCAGCAGGGCGGGGGTGGATACGCAGTATTTT
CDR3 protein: CASRAGVDTQYF

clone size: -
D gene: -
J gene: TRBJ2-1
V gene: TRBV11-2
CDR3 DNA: TGTGCCAGCAGCCCAGGACTGGGTGAGCAGTTCTTC
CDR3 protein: CASSPGLGEQFF

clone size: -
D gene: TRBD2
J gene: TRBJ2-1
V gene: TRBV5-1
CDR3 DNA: TGCGCCAGCAGCTTGAACGGACTAGCAGCGTATGAGCAGTTCTTC
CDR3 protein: CASSLNGLAAYEQFF

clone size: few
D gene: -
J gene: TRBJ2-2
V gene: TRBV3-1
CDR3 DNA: TGTGCCAGCAGCCAAAGGACAGATCGGGGGGAGCTGTTTTTT
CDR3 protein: CASSQRTDRGELFF

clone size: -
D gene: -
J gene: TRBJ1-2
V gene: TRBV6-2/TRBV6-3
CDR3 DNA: TGTGCCAGCAGTCCCGGGGCCGGCTATGGCTACACCTTC
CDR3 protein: CASSPGAGYGYTF

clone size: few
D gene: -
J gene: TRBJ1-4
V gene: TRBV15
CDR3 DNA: TGTGCCACCAGCAGAGATTTCGGAACTAATGAAAAACTGTTTTTT
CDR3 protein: CATSRDFGTNEKLFF

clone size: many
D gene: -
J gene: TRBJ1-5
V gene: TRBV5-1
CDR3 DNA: TGCGCCAGCAGCTTGGACCAGGCCCCCAATCAGCCCCAGCATTTT
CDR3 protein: CASSLDQAPNQPQHF

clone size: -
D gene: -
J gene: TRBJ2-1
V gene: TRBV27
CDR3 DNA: TGTGCCAGCAGTCCCCTAGCACTGGGGGGCAATGAGCAGTTCTTC
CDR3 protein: CASSPLALGGNEQFF

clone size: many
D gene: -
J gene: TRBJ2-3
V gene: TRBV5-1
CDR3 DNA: TGCGCCAGCGGAAGTCGGGGACCTAGCACAGATACGCAGTATTTT
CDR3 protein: CASGSRGPSTDTQYF

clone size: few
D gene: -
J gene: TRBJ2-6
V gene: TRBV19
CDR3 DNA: -
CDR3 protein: CASTDRVASGANVRTF

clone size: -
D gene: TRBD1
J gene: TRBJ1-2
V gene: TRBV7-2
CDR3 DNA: TGTGCCAGCAGCCCAATTACAGGGGACTATGGCTACACCTTC
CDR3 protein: CASSPITGDYGYTF

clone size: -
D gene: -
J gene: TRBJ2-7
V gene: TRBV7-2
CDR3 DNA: TGTGCCAGCAGCTTTAGACAGGGAGGCCCCTACGAGCAGTACTTC
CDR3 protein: CASSFRQGGPYEQYF

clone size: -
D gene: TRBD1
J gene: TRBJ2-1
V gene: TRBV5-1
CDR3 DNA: TGCGCCAGCAGCTTGGCTTGGGACAGGATCGCTCGTGAGCAGTTCTTC
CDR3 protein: CASSLAWDRIAREQFF

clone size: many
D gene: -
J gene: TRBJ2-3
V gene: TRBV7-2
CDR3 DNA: TGTGCCAGCAGCTTAGGAACTGGGGATACGCAGTATTTT
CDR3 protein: CASSLGTGDTQYF

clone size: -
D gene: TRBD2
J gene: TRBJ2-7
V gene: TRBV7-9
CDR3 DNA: TGTGCCAGCAGCCCTAGGGGTAGCGGGGGCCACGAGCAGTACTTC
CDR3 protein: CASSPRGSGGHEQYF

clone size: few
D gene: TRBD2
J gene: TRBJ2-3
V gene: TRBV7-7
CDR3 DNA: TGTGCTAGCAGCTCAGGGACTAGCGGGAGTGCAGATACGCAGTATTTT
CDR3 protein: CASSSGTSGSADTQYF

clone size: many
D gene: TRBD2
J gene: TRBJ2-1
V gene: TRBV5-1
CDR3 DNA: TGCGCCAGCAGCTCGACTAGCGGGGGTGACTACAATGAGCAGTTCTTC
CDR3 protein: CASSSTSGGDYNEQFF

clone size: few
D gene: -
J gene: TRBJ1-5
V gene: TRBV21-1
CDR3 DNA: TGTGCCAGCAGCATCGCGCAGGGGCGGAATCAGCCCCAGCATTTT
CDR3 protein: CASSIAQGRNQPQHF

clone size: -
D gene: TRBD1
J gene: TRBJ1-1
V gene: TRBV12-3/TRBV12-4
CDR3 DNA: TGTGCCAGCAGTTTATGGTCGAGGAGGACAGGGGTCCCTGAAGCTTTCTTT
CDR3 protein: CASSLWSRRTGVPEAFF